The 19 T cell receptor beta chains listed next were all sequenced from one sample in a study of blood T cell repertoires in COVID-19. Sequencing used immunoSEQ multiplex PCR; TCRdb keeps in-frame clones, though not all of them. The sample includes 350,000 to 400,000 clones, about 86% seen only once; the top ten take about 7%. Sequenced material: peripheral blood. These receptors all come from a woman between 55 and 75 years old with COVID-19, enrolled during active disease.

This chain uses TRBV7-9 with TRBJ1-3, with D tentatively TRBD1 (6 bases). V was cut by 7 bases and J by 4 bases, with 17 bases left in between. The CDR3 is made up of 15 amino acids. Germline-derived CDR1 and CDR2 are SEHNR and FQNEAQ (reference sequence). The CDR3 loop is CASNPIGGMGNTIYF. The CDR3 region has the DNA TGTGCCAGCAACCCCATAGGGGGTATGGGAAACACCATATATTTT.

J is TRBJ2-1 and V is TRBV5-4; D may be TRBD2 (5 bases). Per germline, CDR1 SGHNT and CDR2 YYREEE (reference sequence). Trimming shortened V by 5 bases and J by 0 bases, and 12 bases separated the two germline ends. This CDR3 has 15 residues. In DNA form, the CDR3 reads TGTGCCAGCAGGGCAGATGGGAGCTCCTACAATGAGCAGTTCTTC. Amino acid sequence: CASRADGSSYNEQFF. The variable domain in full, with the rest retrieved from reference TRBV5-4 and TRBJ2-1, is ETGVTQSPTHLIKTRGQQVTLRCSSQSGHNTVSWYQQALGQGPQFIFQYYREEENGRGNFPPRFSGLQFPNYSSELNVNALELDDSALYLCASRADGSSYNEQFFGPGTRLTVL.

This chain joins TRBV5-4 and TRBJ2-2, with TRBD1 identical over 8 bases. CDR3 length: 14 residues. Per the germline V gene, CDR1 is SGHNT and CDR2 is YYREEE (reference sequence). J lost 5 bases, V lost 3 bases, and 3 bases had no gene match. The CDR3 DNA follows: TGTGCCAGCAGCTGGACAGGGAGTACCGGGGAGCTGTTTTTT. It translates to CASSWTGSTGELFF. Complete variable domain (other parts from reference TRBV5-4 and TRBJ2-2): ETGVTQSPTHLIKTRGQQVTLRCSSQSGHNTVSWYQQALGQGPQFIFQYYREEENGRGNFPPRFSGLQFPNYSSELNVNALELDDSALYLCASSWTGSTGELFFGEGSRLTVL.

The V call is TRBV6-5, the J call TRBJ1-5; D remains unclear. The CDR3 sequence is 15 residues long. Trimming took off 6 bases at V and 0 bases at J, with 12 bases between the two ends. Germline V gives CDR1 MNHEY, CDR2 SVGAGI. For the CDR3, the DNA is TGTGCCAGCAGGGGCCAAATCTATAGCAATCAGCCCCAGCATTTT. This encodes CASRGQIYSNQPQHF.

The gene calls are TRBV5-5 and TRBJ2-5, with D possibly matching TRBD2 (5 bases). Germline CDR1 and CDR2: SGHKS and YYEKEE (reference sequence). The CDR3 is 14 residues long. Trimming cost V 6 bases and J 5 bases, with 17 bases left between them. In nucleotides, the CDR3 is TGTGCCAGCATCCTATTGCGGGCCGGGGAGACCCAGTACTTC. Translating it yields CASILLRAGETQYF.

The CDR3 reads CASSLGLSSYNEQFF. Here the CDR3 DNA reads TGTGCCAGCAGTTTAGGACTGAGCTCCTACAATGAGCAGTTCTTC. The V call is TRBV27, the J call TRBJ2-1; tentative D call: TRBD2 (5 bases). Germline V gene data show CDR1 as MNHEY and CDR2 as SMNVEV (reference sequence). The CDR3 extends over 15 amino acids. V shed 2 bases and J shed 0 bases, with 8 bases lying between them.

The chain links TRBV6-5 to TRBJ1-2, with TRBD1 matching 9 bases. The CDR3 has 15 residues. J lost 5 bases, V lost 6 bases, and 10 bases had no gene match. CDR1 and CDR2 (germline): MNHEY, SVGAGI. Written as DNA, the CDR3 is TGTGCCAGCAGCAGGGACAGGGTGGGGGTTTATGGCTACACCTTC. Translation: CASSRDRVGVYGYTF.

This clone was recorded only once. This chain connects TRBV30 to TRBJ2-3, with D unclear. This CDR3 is 16 amino acids long. V shed 0 bases and J shed 4 bases, with 17 bases lying between them. CDR1 and CDR2 from the germline V gene are GTSNPN and SVGIG (reference sequence). CDR3 in amino acids: CAWSVPIRSKSDTQYF. The CDR3 DNA sequence: TGTGCCTGGAGTGTACCTATAAGAAGTAAGTCAGATACGCAGTATTTT.

The V call is TRBV7-8, the J call TRBJ1-6; a possible D gene is TRBD1 (5 bases). CDR1 and CDR2 (germline): SGHVS, FQNEAQ. There are 15 residues in the CDR3. Deletions cut 5 bases from V and 3 bases from J, with 11 bases between. CDR3 sequence (DNA): TGTGCCAGCAGCGGGCAGGGAAGCTATAATTCACCCCTCCACTTT. Protein product: CASSGQGSYNSPLHF.

The V call is TRBV6-5, the J call TRBJ1-2; maybe TRBD1 (5 bases). Germline V gives CDR1 MNHEY, CDR2 SVGAGI. The ends were cut back, 7 bases at V and 5 bases at J, with 14 bases in the middle. The CDR3 is 13 amino acids. In nucleotides, the CDR3 is TGTGCCAGCACCTCCAGCGGGGGGTATGGCTACACCTTC. Encoded protein: CASTSSGGYGYTF.

This clone was observed at least ten times. The same CDR3 is also encoded by other DNA sequences in this sample. This sequence joins TRBV5-1 and TRBJ1-2; D is uncertain. Germline CDR1 is SGHRS and CDR2 is YFSETQ. The CDR3 sequence is 14 residues long. Trimming took off 0 bases at V and 2 bases at J, with 8 bases between the two ends. The CDR3 nucleotides are TGCGCCAGCAGCTTGGAGTCGGTCAACTATGGCTACACCTTC. It encodes CASSLESVNYGYTF.

V and J are TRBV7-3 and TRBJ2-7, with 11 bases identical to TRBD1. The germline CDR1 and CDR2 sequences are SGHTA and FQGTGA. This CDR3 has 14 residues. J gave up 6 bases and V 3 bases, and 4 bases lay outside the gene matches. CDR3 DNA sequence: TGTGCCAGCAGCTTCGGACAGGGGGCTCGCGAGCAGTACTTC. Its protein product is CASSFGQGAREQYF.

The chain is built from TRBV19 and TRBJ2-2; 14 bases agree with TRBD2. Trimming removed 5 bases from V and 4 bases from J; junction bases left unmatched: 3. Germline V CDR1 and CDR2: LNHDA, SQIVND (reference sequence). This CDR3 has 16 residues. The chain's CDR3 is CASSRTSGGSTGELFF. The CDR3 coding sequence is TGTGCCAGTAGTCGGACTAGCGGGGGGAGCACCGGGGAGCTGTTTTTT.

The chain joins TRBV4-2 to TRBJ1-2, with D tentatively TRBD1 (5 bases). Germline V gene sequence: CDR1 LGHNA, CDR2 YNFKEQ. Deletions cut 0 bases from V and 4 bases from J, with 12 bases between. The CDR3 has 15 residues. This CDR3 is CASSQESRVGYGYTF. CDR3 DNA: TGTGCCAGCAGCCAAGAGTCCAGGGTGGGCTATGGCTACACCTTC.

The chain combines TRBV10-3 with TRBJ2-1, with 16 bases identical to TRBD2. V dropped 6 bases and J dropped 6; count of bases not matched to a gene: 8. CDR1 is ENHRY, CDR2 SYGVKD, per germline. The CDR3 spans 17 residues. The CDR3 DNA reads as TGTGCCATCAGGACCGGGACTAGCGGGGGGGTCCCCAATGAGCAGTTCTTC. Its protein is CAIRTGTSGGVPNEQFF.

CDR3 sequence: CASSPRGSGGMGANVLTF. The CDR3 DNA follows: TGTGCCAGCAGCCCCCGGGGTAGCGGGGGGATGGGGGCCAACGTCCTGACTTTC. The chain links TRBV7-3 to TRBJ2-6; 10 bases align to TRBD2. V lost 5 bases, J lost 4 bases, and 11 bases stayed unmatched. Germline V gives CDR1 SGHTA, CDR2 FQGTGA. The CDR3 is 18 residues long.

The chain uses TRBV5-1 and TRBJ1-2, with D tentatively TRBD1 (6 bases). Looked up from germline, CDR1 is SGHRS and CDR2 is YFSETQ. Trimming stripped 1 base from V and 5 bases from J, with 18 bases between. The CDR3 is 16 amino acids. DNA for the CDR3: TGCGCCAGCAGCTTGTTCCCGTCGGGGGGCGCATATGGCTACACCTTC. This translates into CASSLFPSGGAYGYTF.

The chain joins TRBV7-6 to TRBJ1-1; D perhaps matches TRBD1 (6 bases). Trimming pared 0 bases from V and 1 base from J, leaving 15 bases between. CDR3 size: 17 residues. The germline gives CDR1 SGHVS, CDR2 FNYEAQ. DNA for the CDR3: TGTGCCAGCAGCTTAGCACCCCTACAGGGACGGAACACTGAAGCTTTCTTT. It is translated as CASSLAPLQGRNTEAFF.

This chain's CDR3 is CSVEGGTRGAYEQYF. The CDR3 DNA is TGCAGCGTTGAAGGGGGAACCAGGGGAGCCTACGAGCAGTACTTC. The chain uses TRBV29-1 and TRBJ2-7; a possible D gene is TRBD1 (6 bases). The CDR3 is 15 residues long. V shed 1 base and J shed 2 bases, with 15 bases lying between them. Germline CDR1 is SQVTM and CDR2 is ANQGSEA.